A selection of T cell receptor beta chains follows, all from one sample in a study of blood T cell repertoires in COVID-19. Clones were read by immunoSEQ multiplex PCR, and TCRdb kept only the in-frame ones, dropping some. The sample lists approximately 250,000 clones; around 86% were seen once. Material for sequencing was peripheral blood. These receptors were taken from a woman aged 80 or over with COVID-19, enrolled during active disease. CDR3s include the opening cysteine and the closing phenylalanine or tryptophan. A D gene is named only where the DNA matches it firmly. Clone size is not always given. Where it is, it says once, few, many or a class for expanded clones.

clone_size | j_call | v_call | d_call | cdr3_nt | cdr3_aa
NA | TRBJ2-3 | TRBV5-4 | NA | TGTGCCAGCAGCTTGGGGGGGACTCAAGCCACAGATACGCAGTATTTT | CASSLGGTQATDTQYF
NA | TRBJ1-1 | TRBV28 | NA | TGTGCCAGCAGAGGGGGAAACCGGGGAGCTTTCTTT | CASRGGNRGAFF
NA | TRBJ2-3 | TRBV2 | TRBD2 | TGTGCCAGCAGCCTTTATGGACTAGCGGGGGAGCAGTATTTT | CASSLYGLAGEQYF
NA | TRBJ1-3 | TRBV30 | NA | TGTGCCTGGAGTTCGAACCGGGGGTGGACTGGAAACACCATATATTTT | CAWSSNRGWTGNTIYF
NA | TRBJ1-2 | TRBV18 | TRBD1 | TGTGCCAGCTCACCCGACAGGGACCACTATGGCTACACCTTC | CASSPDRDHYGYTF
once | TRBJ2-7 | TRBV7-2 | TRBD1 | TGTGCCAGCCGGACAGGGGCAACCCACGAGCAGTACTTC | CASRTGATHEQYF
NA | TRBJ2-3 | TRBV19 | NA | TGTGCCAGTAGTATAGGGGCCTTAGCGTCGGCAGATACGCAGTATTTT | CASSIGALASADTQYF
NA | TRBJ2-3 | TRBV9 | TRBD2 | TGTGCCAGTGCTGGGCGGGGGGCAACAGATACGCAGTATTTT | CASAGRGATDTQYF
NA | TRBJ2-3 | TRBV3-1/TRBV3-2 | TRBD2 | TGTGCCAGCAGACCTACTAGCGGGGGGAGCTCGGGGGCGCAGTATTTT | CASRPTSGGSSGAQYF
NA | TRBJ1-1 | TRBV6-6 | NA | TGTGCCAGCTTGAATGAGATGAACACTGAAGCTTTCTTT | CASLNEMNTEAFF
NA | TRBJ2-3 | TRBV5-6 | NA | TGTGCCAGCGGAGCTTGGAGTCGGGGAGATACGCAGTATTTT | CASGAWSRGDTQYF
NA | TRBJ2-1 | TRBV5-1 | NA | TGCGCCAGCAGCCCGGCGCGCGGGGGGCCCAGGGGGAATGAGCAGTTCTTC | CASSPARGGPRGNEQFF
NA | TRBJ1-1 | TRBV5-1 | NA | TGCGCCAGCAGGGAGGGAGTGAACACTGAAGCTTTCTTT | CASREGVNTEAFF
NA | TRBJ1-1 | TRBV29-1 | NA | TGCAGCGTTGAATCTTACACTGAAGCTTTCTTT | CSVESYTEAFF
NA | TRBJ2-4 | TRBV20-1 | NA | TGCAGTGCTAGCGGGGACATTCAGTACTTC | CSASGDIQYF
NA | TRBJ2-1 | TRBV7-2 | TRBD2 | TGTGCCAGCAGACCGGGACTAGCGGGTTACAATGAGCAGTTCTTC | CASRPGLAGYNEQFF
NA | TRBJ2-5 | TRBV5-1 | TRBD1 | TGCGCCAGCAGCTTGTCAGGGGGCGAGACCCAGTACTTC | CASSLSGGETQYF
NA | TRBJ2-2 | TRBV10-3 | NA | TGTGCCATCAGTACCGGGACACTTAACACCGGGGAGCTGTTTTTT | CAISTGTLNTGELFF
NA | TRBJ2-7 | TRBV5-1 | TRBD2 | TGCGCCAGCAGTACTAGCGGGATCTACGAGCAGTACTTC | CASSTSGIYEQYF
NA | TRBJ2-3 | TRBV7-2 | NA | TGTGCCAGCAGCTTAGTGGCAGGGTTGAACTCGGATACGCAGTATTTT | CASSLVAGLNSDTQYF
NA | TRBJ1-1 | TRBV11-2 | TRBD1 | TGTGCCAGCACCAGTAGACAGGGGGTAACGGAAGCTTTCTTT | CASTSRQGVTEAFF
NA | TRBJ1-5 | TRBV6-5 | TRBD1 | TGTGCCAGCAGTCCCGGGACAGGGACCAATCAGCCCCAGCATTTT | CASSPGTGTNQPQHF
NA | TRBJ2-7 | TRBV5-4 | NA | TGTGCCAGCAGCTCATTTAGCCGGGGCTCCTACGAGCAGTACTTC | CASSSFSRGSYEQYF
NA | TRBJ1-5 | TRBV6-2/TRBV6-3 | TRBD1 | TGTGCCAGCAGTCGACAGGGGGCGAGTCAGCCCCAGCATTTT | CASSRQGASQPQHF
NA | TRBJ1-2 | TRBV6-5 | NA | TGTGCCAGCAGCAGAGAGGGATTTCCGTTCTATGGCTACACCTTC | CASSREGFPFYGYTF
NA | TRBJ2-2 | TRBV18 | NA | TGTGCCAGCTCACCATCTCAGGGATCCGTTAAAACCGGGGAGCTGTTTTTT | CASSPSQGSVKTGELFF
NA | TRBJ1-1 | TRBV29-1 | NA | TGCAGCGTCGCAATCGGGGGCACTGAAGCTTTCTTT | CSVAIGGTEAFF
NA | TRBJ1-2 | TRBV5-8 | NA | TGTGCCAGCGGCGTATCGGGTATAGGTGGCAGCTACACCTTC | CASGVSGIGGSYTF
NA | TRBJ1-3 | TRBV19 | NA | TGTGCCAGTAGTATTCCGGGATCTGGAAACACCATATATTTT | CASSIPGSGNTIYF